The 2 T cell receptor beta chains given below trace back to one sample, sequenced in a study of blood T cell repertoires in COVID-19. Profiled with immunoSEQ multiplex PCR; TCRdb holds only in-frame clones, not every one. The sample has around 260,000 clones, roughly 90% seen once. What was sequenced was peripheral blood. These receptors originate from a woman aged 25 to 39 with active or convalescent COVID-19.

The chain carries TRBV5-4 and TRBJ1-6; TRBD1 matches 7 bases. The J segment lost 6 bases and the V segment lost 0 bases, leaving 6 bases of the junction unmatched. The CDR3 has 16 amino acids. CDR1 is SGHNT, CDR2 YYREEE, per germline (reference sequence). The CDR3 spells CASSLDRTGGNSPLHF. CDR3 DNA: TGTGCCAGCAGCTTGGACCGGACAGGCGGTAATTCACCCCTCCACTTT.

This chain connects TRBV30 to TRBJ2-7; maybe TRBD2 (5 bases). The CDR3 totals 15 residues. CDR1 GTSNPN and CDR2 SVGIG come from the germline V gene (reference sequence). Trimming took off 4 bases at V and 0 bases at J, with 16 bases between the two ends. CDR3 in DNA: TGTGCCTGGACCCCCCCCGGCGGGTTCTCCTACGAGCAGTACTTC. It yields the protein CAWTPPGGFSYEQYF.